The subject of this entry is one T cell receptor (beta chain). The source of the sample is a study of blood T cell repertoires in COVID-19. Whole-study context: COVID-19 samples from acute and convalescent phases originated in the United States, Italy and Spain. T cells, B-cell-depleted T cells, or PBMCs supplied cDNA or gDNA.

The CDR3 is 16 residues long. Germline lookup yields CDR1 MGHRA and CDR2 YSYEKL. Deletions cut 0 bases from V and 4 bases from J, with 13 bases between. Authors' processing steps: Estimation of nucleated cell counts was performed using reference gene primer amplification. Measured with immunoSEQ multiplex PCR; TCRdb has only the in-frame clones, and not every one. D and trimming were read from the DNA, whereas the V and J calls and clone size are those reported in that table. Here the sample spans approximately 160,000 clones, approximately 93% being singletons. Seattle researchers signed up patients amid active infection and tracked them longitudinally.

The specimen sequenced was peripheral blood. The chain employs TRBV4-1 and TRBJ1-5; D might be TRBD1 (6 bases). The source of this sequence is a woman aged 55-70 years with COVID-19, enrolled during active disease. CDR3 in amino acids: CASSQDLGQGNQPQHF. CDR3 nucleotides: TGCGCCAGCAGCCAAGATCTGGGCCAGGGGAATCAGCCCCAGCATTTT.